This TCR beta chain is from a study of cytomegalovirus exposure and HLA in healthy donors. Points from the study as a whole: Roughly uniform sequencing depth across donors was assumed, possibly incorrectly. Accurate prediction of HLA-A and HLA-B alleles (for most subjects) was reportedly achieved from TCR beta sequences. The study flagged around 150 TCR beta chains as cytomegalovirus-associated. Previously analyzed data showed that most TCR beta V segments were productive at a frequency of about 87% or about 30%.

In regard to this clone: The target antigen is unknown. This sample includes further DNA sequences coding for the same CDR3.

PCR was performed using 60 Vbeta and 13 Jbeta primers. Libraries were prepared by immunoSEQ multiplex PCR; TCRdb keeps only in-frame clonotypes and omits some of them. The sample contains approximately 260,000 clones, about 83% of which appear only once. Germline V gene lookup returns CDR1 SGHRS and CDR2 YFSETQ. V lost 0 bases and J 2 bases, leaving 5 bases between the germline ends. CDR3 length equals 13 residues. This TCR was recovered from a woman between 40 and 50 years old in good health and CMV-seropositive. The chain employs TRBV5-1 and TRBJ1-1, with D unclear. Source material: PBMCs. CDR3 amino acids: CASSLAGNTEAFF. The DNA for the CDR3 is TGCGCCAGCAGCTTGGCTGGCAACACTGAAGCTTTCTTT.